The sequence of this T cell receptor (beta chain) was determined in a study of T cell responses to AZD1222 COVID-19 vaccine. General observations from the study: Baseline seropositives among AZD1222 recipients totaled only 5 to 7.

Germline V lookup: CDR1 SQVTM, CDR2 ANQGSEA. The CDR3 contains 12 residues. V was clipped by 8 bases and J by 0 bases, with 10 bases between them. Concerning this clone: The antigen remains undetermined.

The repertoire was sequenced with immunoSEQ multiplex PCR; TCRdb's copy has only in-frame clones and lacks some. This table has 100,000 to 150,000 clones, 90% appearing once. This clonotype originated in an adult in good health. The specimen was peripheral blood, collected on day 0 of AZD1222 vaccination. V is TRBV29-1 and J is TRBJ2-5; no firm D call. The CDR3 spells CSLRRNQETQYF. DNA of the CDR3: TGCAGCCTGCGGCGGAACCAAGAGACCCAGTACTTC. Drawing the rest from reference TRBV29-1 and TRBJ2-5, the complete variable domain is SAVISQKPSRDICQRGTSLTIQCQVDSQVTMMFWYRQQPGQSLTLIATANQGSEATYESGFVIDKFPISRPNLTFSTLTVSNMSPEDSSIYLCSLRRNQETQYFGPGTRLLVL.